Listed here are 20 T cell receptor beta chains from one sample, sequenced in a study of T cell repertoires in ileal Crohn's disease. The method was immunoSEQ multiplex PCR; TCRdb's version includes in-frame clones alone and lacks a portion of them. The sample has 5,100 or so clones, roughly 84% seen once; the top ten hold 3.5% to 4.5%. Time point defined: proximal margin of the surgical specimen (macroscopically non-inflamed). Sequenced input: ileal tissue. All receptors derive from an adult with Crohn's disease.

This chain uses TRBV4-2 with TRBJ1-2, with no clear D. Germline V gene data show CDR1 as LGHNA and CDR2 as YNFKEQ. V was pared by 1 base and J by 7 bases, with 19 bases between. The CDR3 runs to 16 residues. The CDR3 region is CASSQVVGGRSGGYTF. As DNA, the CDR3 is TGTGCCAGCAGCCAAGTGGTGGGAGGGCGGTCGGGTGGCTACACCTTC.

The chain employs TRBV5-4 and TRBJ1-6; the D is unclear. This CDR3 has 15 residues. Germline lookup yields CDR1 SGHNT and CDR2 YYREEE (reference sequence). V was shortened by 0 bases and J by 10 bases, with 14 bases between the two germline ends. In nucleotides, the CDR3 is TGTGCCAGCAGCTTGGACCGGGTTAAGGTGTCACCCCTCCACTTT. Protein sequence: CASSLDRVKVSPLHF.

V and J are TRBV15 and TRBJ2-3; D gene uncertain. Germline V gene lookup returns CDR1 LNHNV and CDR2 YYDKDF (reference sequence). V was clipped by 0 bases and J by 0 bases, with 7 bases between them. This CDR3 has 15 amino acids. CDR3 bases: TGTGCCACCAGCAGAGATTTGGCCAGCACAGATACGCAGTATTTT. Amino acids: CATSRDLASTDTQYF.

The rearrangement links TRBV18 to TRBJ2-7, with D possibly being TRBD2 (6 bases). Germline V gene data show CDR1 as KGHSH and CDR2 as LQKENI. CDR3 size: 15 residues. V dropped 4 bases and J dropped 7 bases, with 20 bases sitting between them. CDR3: CASSRGPGGAEEQYF. For the CDR3, the DNA is TGTGCCAGCTCACGGGGACCCGGAGGGGCCGAGGAGCAGTACTTC.

The CDR3 nucleotides read TGCGCCAGCAGTGAGTCCGGGGACAGGGGGCCCGGGAGACACCAGTACTTC. Its protein product is CASSESGDRGPGRHQYF. The V gene is TRBV10-2, the J gene TRBJ2-5, with 12 bases matching TRBD1. The CDR3 length is 17 residues. The V gene's germline CDR1 is WSHSY and CDR2 SAAADI. After removal of 0 bases from V and 10 bases from J, the junction contained 12 bases not matched to a gene.

The chain carries TRBV27 and TRBJ2-2; D not resolved. Germline V gives CDR1 MNHEY, CDR2 SMNVEV (reference sequence). The V end lost 0 bases, the J end lost 5 bases, and 7 bases lay between the germline ends. The CDR3 is 14 residues long. Written as DNA, the CDR3 is TGTGCCAGCAGTTTATCGATGGGTACCGGGGAGCTGTTTTTT. It specifies CASSLSMGTGELFF.

This clone was counted between two and nine times. The chain has TRBV2 and TRBJ1-3; D is possibly TRBD1 (6 bases). V was shortened by 1 base and J by 7 bases, with 14 bases between the two germline ends. Germline CDR1 reads SNHLY; CDR2 reads FYNNEI. There are 15 residues in the CDR3. CDR3 amino acids: CASSEEETGGNTIYF. For the CDR3, the DNA is TGTGCCAGCAGTGAAGAGGAGACAGGAGGGAACACCATATATTTT. The variable domain in full, with the rest retrieved from reference TRBV2 and TRBJ1-3, is EPEVTQTPSHQVTQMGQEVILRCVPISNHLYFYWYRQILGQKVEFLVSFYNNEISEKSEIFDDQFSVERPDGSNFTLKIRSTKLEDSAMYFCASSEEETGGNTIYFGEGSWLTVV.

The genes are TRBV5-1 and TRBJ2-5; D may be TRBD1 or TRBD2 (5 bases each). Germline CDR1 reads SGHRS; CDR2 reads YFSETQ. V was shortened by 4 bases and J by 0 bases, with 16 bases between the two germline ends. The CDR3 loop spans 16 amino acids. CDR3 protein: CASSLPALGHQETQYF. As DNA, the CDR3 is TGCGCCAGCAGCCTACCCGCGCTGGGACACCAAGAGACCCAGTACTTC. The whole variable domain, remainder taken from reference TRBV5-1 and TRBJ2-5, is KAGVTQTPRYLIKTRGQQVTLSCSPISGHRSVSWYQQTPGQGLQFLFEYFSETQRNKGNFPGRFSGRQFSNSRSEMNVSTLELGDSALYLCASSLPALGHQETQYFGPGTRLLVL.

V usage is TRBV6-1 and J usage is TRBJ1-3; D call uncertain. Trimming removed 5 bases from V and 0 bases from J, with 8 bases in between. The CDR3 loop spans 14 amino acids. In germline, CDR1 is MNHNS, CDR2 SASEGT. The CDR3 region is CASSSGGSGNTIYF. The CDR3 nucleotides read TGTGCCAGCAGTTCGGGAGGCTCTGGAAACACCATATATTTT.

The chain combines TRBV5-1 with TRBJ1-2; D unresolved. V was pared by 0 bases and J by 5 bases, with 11 bases between. Germline V gene data show CDR1 as SGHRS and CDR2 as YFSETQ. The CDR3 sequence is 14 residues long. The CDR3 loop is CASSLDTGAYGYTF. As DNA, the CDR3 is TGCGCCAGCAGCTTGGACACGGGCGCATATGGCTACACCTTC.

CDR3 sequence reads: CASSFAGIQGQPQHF. DNA of the CDR3: TGTGCCAGCAGTTTTGCGGGGATCCAGGGTCAGCCCCAGCATTTT. This chain links TRBV28 with TRBJ1-5; a possible D gene is TRBD1 (5 bases). Trimming left V 3 bases short and J 6 bases short, with 15 bases between. CDR1 is MDHEN, CDR2 SYDVKM, per germline. The CDR3 runs 15 residues. The variable domain in full, with the rest retrieved from reference TRBV28 and TRBJ1-5, is DVKVTQSSRYLVKRTGEKVFLECVQDMDHENMFWYRQDPGLGLRLIYFSYDVKMKEKGDIPEGYSVSREKKERFSLILESASTNQTSMYLCASSFAGIQGQPQHFGDGTRLSIL.

The chain employs TRBV28 and TRBJ1-2; 9 bases are a match to TRBD1. The CDR3 runs 15 residues. The germline V gene encodes CDR1 MDHEN and CDR2 SYDVKM. J lost 4 bases, V lost 6 bases, and 9 bases had no gene match. Here the CDR3 DNA reads TGTGCCAGCAGCTCCCCGTGGGGACAGGGCTATGGCTACACCTTC. Translation gives CASSSPWGQGYGYTF.

The chain joins TRBV5-4 to TRBJ1-2; possible D gene TRBD1, 5 bases. The ends were cut back, 4 bases at V and 6 bases at J, with 13 bases in the middle. Germline V gene lookup returns CDR1 SGHNT and CDR2 YYREEE (reference sequence). The CDR3 is 13 residues long. The CDR3 nucleotides are TGTGCCAGCAGCAACCGGGACGCCCATGGCTACACCTTC. Protein: CASSNRDAHGYTF.

This clone has a handful of counts. The chain combines TRBV27 with TRBJ1-2, with 9 bases fitting TRBD1. The J segment lost 8 bases and the V segment lost 5 bases, leaving 6 bases of the junction unmatched. This CDR3 is 13 amino acids long. Looked up from germline, CDR1 is MNHEY and CDR2 is SMNVEV (reference sequence). CDR3 nucleotides: TGTGCCAGCAGTCCGAGGACAGGGGAGGGCTACACCTTC. Translating gives CASSPRTGEGYTF.

CDR3 region: CASSSLASSTDTQYF. The CDR3 DNA sequence: TGTGCCAGCAGTTCTCTAGCTTCCAGCACAGATACGCAGTATTTT. This sequence joins TRBV5-4 and TRBJ2-3; weak D call: TRBD2 (5 bases). The CDR3 length is 15 residues. The V gene's germline CDR1 is SGHNT and CDR2 YYREEE (reference sequence). Trimming left V 5 bases short and J 0 bases short, with 13 bases between. Full variable domain (rest looked up from reference TRBV5-4 and TRBJ2-3): ETGVTQSPTHLIKTRGQQVTLRCSSQSGHNTVSWYQQALGQGPQFIFQYYREEENGRGNFPPRFSGLQFPNYSSELNVNALELDDSALYLCASSSLASSTDTQYFGPGTRLTVL.

There are a few counts of this clone. The rearrangement links TRBV18 to TRBJ1-4, with a possible D match to TRBD1 (6 bases). CDR1 is KGHSH, CDR2 LQKENI, per germline. The CDR3 is 14 amino acids. The CDR3 DNA reads TGTGCATCTACGGAGGGGGGCGCGGAGGGAAAACTGTTTTTT. Amino acids: CASTEGGAEGKLFF.

The chain carries TRBV9 and TRBJ2-7; 9 bases agree with TRBD1. Trimming took 2 bases from V and 5 from J; bases not matched to a gene: 8. The CDR3 length is 15 residues. Germline CDR1 reads SGDLS; CDR2 reads YYNGEE. The CDR3 spells CASSVGLTGGHEQYF. The CDR3 DNA sequence: TGTGCCAGCAGCGTCGGTCTGACAGGGGGACACGAGCAGTACTTC.

The chain links TRBV5-1 to TRBJ1-4; D is undetermined. Trimming removed 5 bases from V and 0 bases from J, with 8 bases in between. Germline assignment: CDR1 SGHRS and CDR2 YFSETQ. The CDR3 covers 14 residues. In DNA, the CDR3 is TGCGCCAGCAGTTCCACAACAACTAATGAAAAACTGTTTTTT. Translated, it gives CASSSTTTNEKLFF.

The genes are TRBV11-2 and TRBJ1-1; D gene unclear. The V and J ends lost 1 base and 1 base respectively, with 10 bases between them. CDR3 length: 15 amino acids. The germline V gene has CDR1 SGHAT and CDR2 FQNNGV. CDR3 amino acids: CASSLVSVGNTEAFF. The CDR3 DNA is TGTGCCAGCAGCTTAGTTTCAGTTGGGAACACTGAAGCTTTCTTT.

The chain links TRBV7-9 to TRBJ2-6, with 7 nucleotides matching TRBD2. There are 16 residues in the CDR3. V shed 5 bases, J shed 1 base, and the junction held 5 bases outside the gene matches. CDR1 is SEHNR, CDR2 FQNEAQ, per germline (reference sequence). In DNA, the CDR3 is TGTGCCAGCAGCCGGGGGGAGGTGTCTGGGGCCAACGTCCTGACTTTC. This sequence encodes CASSRGEVSGANVLTF.